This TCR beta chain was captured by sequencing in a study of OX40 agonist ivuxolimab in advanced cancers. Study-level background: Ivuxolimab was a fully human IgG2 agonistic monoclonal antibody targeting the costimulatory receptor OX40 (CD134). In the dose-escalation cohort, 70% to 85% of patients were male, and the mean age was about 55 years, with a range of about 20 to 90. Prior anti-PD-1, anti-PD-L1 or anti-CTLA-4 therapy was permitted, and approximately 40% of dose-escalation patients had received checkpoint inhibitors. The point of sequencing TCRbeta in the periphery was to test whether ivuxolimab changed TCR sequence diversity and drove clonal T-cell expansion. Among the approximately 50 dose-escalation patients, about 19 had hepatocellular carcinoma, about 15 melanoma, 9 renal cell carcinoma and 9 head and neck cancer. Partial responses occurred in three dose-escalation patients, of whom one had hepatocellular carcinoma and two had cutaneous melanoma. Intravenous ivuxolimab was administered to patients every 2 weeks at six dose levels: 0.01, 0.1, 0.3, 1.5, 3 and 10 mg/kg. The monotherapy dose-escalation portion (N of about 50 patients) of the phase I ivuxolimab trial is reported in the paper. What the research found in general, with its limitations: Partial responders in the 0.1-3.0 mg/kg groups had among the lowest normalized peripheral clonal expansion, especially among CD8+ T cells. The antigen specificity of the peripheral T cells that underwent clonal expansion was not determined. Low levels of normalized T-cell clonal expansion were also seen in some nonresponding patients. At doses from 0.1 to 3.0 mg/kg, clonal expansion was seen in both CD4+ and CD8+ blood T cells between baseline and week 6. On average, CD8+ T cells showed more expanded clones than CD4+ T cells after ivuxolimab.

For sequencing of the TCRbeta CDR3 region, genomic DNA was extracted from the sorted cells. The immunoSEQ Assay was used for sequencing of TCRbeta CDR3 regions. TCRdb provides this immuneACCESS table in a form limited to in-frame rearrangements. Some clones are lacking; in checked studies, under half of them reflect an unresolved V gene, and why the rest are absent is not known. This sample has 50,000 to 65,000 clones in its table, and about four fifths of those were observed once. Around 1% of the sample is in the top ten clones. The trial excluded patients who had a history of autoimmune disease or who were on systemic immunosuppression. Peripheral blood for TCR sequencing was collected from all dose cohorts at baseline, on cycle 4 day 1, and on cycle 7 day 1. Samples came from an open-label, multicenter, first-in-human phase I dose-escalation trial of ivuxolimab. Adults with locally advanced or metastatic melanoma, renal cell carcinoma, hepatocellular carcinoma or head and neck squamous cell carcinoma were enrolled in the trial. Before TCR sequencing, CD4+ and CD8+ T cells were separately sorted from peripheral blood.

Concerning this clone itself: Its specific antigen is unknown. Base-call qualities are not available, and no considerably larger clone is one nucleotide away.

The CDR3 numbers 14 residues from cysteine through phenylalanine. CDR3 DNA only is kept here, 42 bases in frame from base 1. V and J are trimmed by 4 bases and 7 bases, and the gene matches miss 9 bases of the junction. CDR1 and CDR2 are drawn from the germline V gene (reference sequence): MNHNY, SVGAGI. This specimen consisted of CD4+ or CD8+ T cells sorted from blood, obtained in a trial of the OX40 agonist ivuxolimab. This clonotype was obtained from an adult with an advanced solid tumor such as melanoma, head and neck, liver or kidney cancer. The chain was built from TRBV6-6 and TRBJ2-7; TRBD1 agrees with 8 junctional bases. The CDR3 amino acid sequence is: CASSSGTGRKEQYF. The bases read TGTGCCAGCAGTTCCGGGACAGGCCGCAAGGAGCAGTACTTC.